The next 12 T cell receptor beta chains were all read from a single sample in a study of blood T cell repertoires in COVID-19. The table came from immunoSEQ multiplex PCR; TCRdb's copy has only in-frame clones and leaves some out. The table lists 200,000 to 250,000 clones, around 90% of them singletons. The sequencing sample was made of peripheral blood. Receptor source: a man under 40 with COVID-19, enrolled during active disease.

This chain connects TRBV19 to TRBJ1-2, with D perhaps matching TRBD1 (5 bases). The V and J ends lost 7 bases and 6 bases respectively, with 18 bases between them. Per germline, CDR1 LNHDA and CDR2 SQIVND (reference sequence). This CDR3 spans 14 amino acids. CDR3 residues: CASTLLQGSHGYTF. CDR3 nucleotide sequence: TGTGCCAGTACCCTACTCCAGGGTTCCCATGGCTACACCTTC.

The genes are TRBV24-1 and TRBJ1-2; unclear D gene. The CDR3 length is 13 residues. The V gene lost 4 bases and the J gene lost 4 bases, with 9 bases spanning the gap. Germline V gene data show CDR1 as KGHDR and CDR2 as SFDVKD. The CDR3 here is CATSEKRFYGYTF. CDR3 coding DNA: TGTGCCACCAGTGAAAAGAGATTCTATGGCTACACCTTC.

This sequence joins TRBV19 and TRBJ1-1, with D tentatively TRBD1 (5 bases). V was cut by 5 bases and J by 4 bases, with 14 bases left in between. This CDR3 is built from 14 residues. Germline CDR1 is LNHDA and CDR2 is SQIVND (reference sequence). The CDR3: CASSLRGETTEAFF. For the CDR3, the DNA is TGTGCCAGTAGTCTGCGGGGGGAAACCACTGAAGCTTTCTTT. The entire variable domain, with the rest obtained from reference TRBV19 and TRBJ1-1, is as follows: DGGITQSPKYLFRKEGQNVTLSCEQNLNHDAMYWYRQDPGQGLRLIYYSQIVNDFQKGDIAEGYSVSREKKESFPLTVTSAQKNPTAFYLCASSLRGETTEAFFGQGTRLTVV.

This clone was picked up one time. The chain links TRBV3-1 (or the pseudogene TRBV3-2) to TRBJ1-5; D perhaps matches TRBD1 (6 bases). CDR1 LGHDT and CDR2 YNNKEL come from the germline V gene (reference sequence). The CDR3 spans 16 residues. Trimming cost V 3 bases and J 7 bases, with 19 bases left between them. The CDR3: CASSHRQVGRGQPQHF. CDR3 DNA sequence: TGTGCCAGCAGCCACCGACAGGTTGGGCGAGGCCAGCCCCAGCATTTT.

The chain joins TRBV19 to TRBJ2-5; D might be TRBD1 (6 bases). The V end was cut by 3 bases, the J end by 5 bases, with 10 bases between. The CDR3 contains 13 residues. Germline V gene data show CDR1 as LNHDA and CDR2 as SQIVND (reference sequence). The CDR3 reads CASSMQGMETQYF. For the CDR3, the DNA is TGTGCCAGTAGTATGCAGGGGATGGAGACCCAGTACTTC. Full variable domain (remainder filled in from reference TRBV19 and TRBJ2-5): DGGITQSPKYLFRKEGQNVTLSCEQNLNHDAMYWYRQDPGQGLRLIYYSQIVNDFQKGDIAEGYSVSREKKESFPLTVTSAQKNPTAFYLCASSMQGMETQYFGPGTRLLVL.

The V and J genes are TRBV27 and TRBJ2-2, with 9 positions matching TRBD1. The V and J ends lost 8 bases and 0 bases, in that order; junction bases with no gene match: 7. CDR1 and CDR2 from the germline V gene are MNHEY and SMNVEV (reference sequence). The CDR3 sequence is 16 residues long. CDR3 residues: CASRSGTGTNTGELFF. In DNA form, the CDR3 reads TGTGCCAGCCGGTCCGGGACAGGGACGAACACCGGGGAGCTGTTTTTT.

The CDR3: CASSSGLAATDTQYF. The DNA of the CDR3 is TGCGCCAGCAGCTCCGGACTAGCGGCCACAGATACGCAGTATTTT. This chain connects TRBV5-1 to TRBJ2-3, with 10 bases aligning to TRBD2. V dropped 3 bases and J dropped 2; count of bases not matched to a gene: 3. The length of the CDR3 is 15 residues. Germline loops: CDR1 SGHRS, CDR2 YFSETQ.

CDR3 protein: CASRGTGIAKNIQYF. The CDR3 region has the DNA TGTGCCAGCAGGGGGACAGGGATAGCCAAAAACATTCAGTACTTC. The genes are TRBV6-5 and TRBJ2-4, with 9 bases matching TRBD1. The junction had 3 bases not matched to a gene; V was cut back by 6 bases and J by 0 bases. Germline V gene lookup returns CDR1 MNHEY and CDR2 SVGAGI. There are 15 residues in the CDR3.

The count of this clone is one. This chain links TRBV5-4 with TRBJ2-5, with 13 bases aligning to TRBD2. CDR3 size: 16 residues. The V gene's germline CDR1 is SGHNT and CDR2 YYREEE (reference sequence). V lost 3 bases, J lost 5 bases, and 7 bases stayed unmatched. The CDR3: CASSSTSGGAWETQYF. CDR3 coding DNA: TGTGCCAGCAGCTCTACTAGCGGGGGGGCCTGGGAGACCCAGTACTTC.

The rearrangement links TRBV5-4 to TRBJ1-2; TRBD1 is a possible D gene (5 bases). CDR1 and CDR2 (germline): SGHNT, YYREEE (reference sequence). Trimming removed 3 bases from V and 2 bases from J, with 14 bases in between. The CDR3 is made up of 15 amino acids. CDR3 coding DNA: TGTGCCAGCAGCTCCCCAGGGAGGCTCAACTATGGCTACACCTTC. It encodes CASSSPGRLNYGYTF.

The chain combines TRBV19 with TRBJ2-7; 8 bases match TRBD1. V dropped 5 bases and J dropped 2; count of bases not matched to a gene: 5. Per the germline V gene, CDR1 is LNHDA and CDR2 is SQIVND (reference sequence). This CDR3 contains 14 residues. The CDR3 DNA reads TGTGCCAGTAGTTTGACAGGGGAAGCCTACGAGCAGTACTTC. It specifies CASSLTGEAYEQYF.

The count of this clone is one. The chain employs TRBV5-5 and TRBJ2-2, with D hard to call. The CDR3 length is 13 residues. Germline loops: CDR1 SGHKS, CDR2 YYEKEE (reference sequence). With 1 base removed from V and 3 bases from J, the gap between germline ends came to 4 bases. The CDR3 loop is CASSLYDTGELFF. The CDR3 nucleotides are TGTGCCAGCAGCTTGTATGACACCGGGGAGCTGTTTTTT. The full variable domain, rest sourced from reference TRBV5-5 and TRBJ2-2, is DAGVTQSPTHLIKTRGQQVTLRCSPISGHKSVSWYQQVLGQGPQFIFQYYEKEERGRGNFPDRFSARQFPNYSSELNVNALLLGDSALYLCASSLYDTGELFFGEGSRLTVL.